These 14 T cell receptor beta chains were all obtained from the same sample, sequenced in a study of human T cells and chemical hapten exposure. TCRdb re-derived calls from the RACE reads in MiXCR, one entry per CDR3 protein. Found here are roughly 52,000 distinct CDR3 sequences, around 10% of them singletons; the top ten hold approximately 1.8%. The time point was: patch test 2, 6 weeks after DPC sensitization. The treatment denotes: therapeutic diphenylcyclopropenone sensitization with weekly scalp DPC. The starting material was whole blood, obtained in connection with sensitization to the hapten diphenylcyclopropenone (DPC). These receptors all come from a woman in her 50s with alopecia areata. Some clones in this sample may be carry-over from other donors' samples.

This clonotype has a handful of counts. V and J are TRBV28 and TRBJ2-2, with TRBD1 as a possible D gene (5 bases). The ends were cut back, 5 bases at V and 1 base at J, with 8 bases in the middle. Germline assignment: CDR1 MDHEN and CDR2 SYDVKM. CDR3 length: 14 amino acids. The CDR3 DNA reads as TGTGCCAGCAGTCGACAGATGAACACCGGGGAGCTGTTTTTT. Encoded protein: CASSRQMNTGELFF.

As DNA, the CDR3 is TGTGCCAGCAGTTCCTGGACAGGGGGAGGAAACATTCAGTACTTC. Protein: CASSSWTGGGNIQYF. The chain has TRBV28 and TRBJ2-4, with TRBD1 matching 10 bases. This CDR3 has 15 residues. V lost 4 bases to trimming and J lost 6 bases; unmatched junction nucleotides: 6. The germline CDR1 and CDR2 sequences are MDHEN and SYDVKM. The full variable domain, completed using reference TRBV28 and TRBJ2-4, is DVKVTQSSRYLVKRTGEKVFLECVQDMDHENMFWYRQDPGLGLRLIYFSYDVKMKEKGDIPEGYSVSREKKERFSLILESASTNQTSMYLCASSSWTGGGNIQYFGAGTRLSVL.

This clonotype was recorded at least ten times. The V call is TRBV2, the J call TRBJ1-1; D unresolved. The CDR3 covers 15 residues. Germline CDR1 SNHLY, CDR2 FYNNEI. Trimming took off 7 bases at V and 0 bases at J, with 15 bases between the two ends. This CDR3 reads CASTLRASVNTEAFF. CDR3 bases: TGTGCCAGCACCCTACGGGCTTCGGTGAACACTGAAGCTTTCTTT.

This clonotype was seen repeatedly, ten times or more. The gene calls are TRBV11-2 and TRBJ2-3; no definite D call. The V gene's germline CDR1 is SGHAT and CDR2 FQNNGV. Trimming pared 3 bases from V and 3 bases from J, leaving 7 bases between. CDR3 length: 13 residues. DNA for the CDR3: TGTGCCAGCAGCTTCCTTGAGACAGATACGCAGTATTTT. Translated, it gives CASSFLETDTQYF.

V and J are TRBV11-2 and TRBJ2-2, with D hard to call. The CDR3 consists of 13 residues. Trimming shortened V by 6 bases and J by 6 bases, and 11 bases separated the two germline ends. Germline values: CDR1 SGHAT, CDR2 FQNNGV. The CDR3 nucleotides read TGTGCCAGCAGACTCCTCGAAGCCGGGGAGCTGTTTTTT. It yields the protein CASRLLEAGELFF.

In its sample, this clonotype was seen a few times. The chain joins TRBV4-1 to TRBJ2-2; D is perhaps TRBD1 (6 bases). This CDR3 region has 16 residues. CDR1 and CDR2 from the germline V gene are MGHRA and YSYEKL. V lost 0 bases and J lost 3, with 11 bases in between. The CDR3 DNA follows: TGCGCCAGCAGCCAAGATAACAGGGCGGACACCGGGGAGCTGTTTTTT. It yields the protein CASSQDNRADTGELFF.

This chain uses TRBV28 with TRBJ2-2; perhaps TRBD2 as D (5 bases). Germline V gene data show CDR1 as MDHEN and CDR2 as SYDVKM. Trimming shortened V by 0 bases and J by 7 bases, and 15 bases separated the two germline ends. The CDR3 contains 16 residues. In DNA form, the CDR3 reads TGTGCCAGCAGTTTATGGCACGGGGATACCGACGGGGAGCTGTTTTTT. It yields the protein CASSLWHGDTDGELFF.

The V gene is TRBV29-1, the J gene TRBJ1-1; 9 bases fit TRBD1. J was trimmed by 1 base and V by 6 bases; bases with no gene match: 9. This CDR3 spans 15 amino acids. Per germline, CDR1 SQVTM and CDR2 ANQGSEA. CDR3 sequence (DNA): TGCAGCGTCCGGGCCGGGACAGGGCGGAACACTGAAGCTTTCTTT. Translating gives CSVRAGTGRNTEAFF.

V and J are TRBV5-6 and TRBJ1-6; D is ambiguous. CDR1 and CDR2 (germline): SGHDT, YYEEEE. V gave up 1 base and J gave up 2 bases, with 13 bases separating them. There are 17 residues in the CDR3. The CDR3 loop reads CASSLLFSGAYNSPLHF. The CDR3 DNA is TGTGCCAGCAGCTTGCTTTTTTCCGGCGCCTATAATTCACCCCTCCACTTT.

This clonotype has more than one count but fewer than ten. This sequence joins TRBV5-1 and TRBJ2-7, with TRBD1 matching over 7 bases. The CDR3 loop spans 14 amino acids. The V gene end was trimmed by 4 bases and the J gene end by 5 bases; junction bases not matched to a gene: 9. In germline, CDR1 is SGHRS, CDR2 YFSETQ. The CDR3 region has the DNA TGCGCCAGCAGCCTAAGGACAGGATGGGACGAGCAGTACTTC. This translates into CASSLRTGWDEQYF.

This clonotype was recorded a few times. This chain joins TRBV2 and TRBJ2-7; the D gene is possibly TRBD2 (6 bases). Germline V lookup: CDR1 SNHLY, CDR2 FYNNEI. Trimming left V 4 bases short and J 1 base short, with 8 bases between. The CDR3 totals 13 residues. CDR3 bases: TGTGCCAGCAGTGGGGACTCTTCCTACGAGCAGTACTTC. Amino acid sequence: CASSGDSSYEQYF.

This clonotype has ten or more counts. The chain is built from TRBV6-5 and TRBJ1-1; TRBD1 agrees at 9 bases. Trimming removed 6 bases from V and 5 bases from J; junction bases left unmatched: 10. Looked up from germline, CDR1 is MNHEY and CDR2 is SVGAGI. The CDR3 runs 15 residues. For the CDR3, the DNA is TGTGCCAGCAGAACGACCGGGACAGGGACAACTGAAGCTTTCTTT. Its translation: CASRTTGTGTTEAFF.

This clonotype was counted many times. The V call is TRBV29-1, the J call TRBJ1-1; TRBD1 is a possible D gene (5 bases). Germline V gives CDR1 SQVTM, CDR2 ANQGSEA. V lost 4 bases to trimming and J lost 0 bases, with 9 bases between them. The CDR3 contains 13 residues. Here the CDR3 DNA reads TGCAGCGTTGGAGGGGAAATGAACACTGAAGCTTTCTTT. Protein sequence: CSVGGEMNTEAFF.

In this sample, this clonotype turned up a few times. V gene TRBV6-6 combines with J gene TRBJ2-7; 7 positions agree with TRBD2. Trimming removed 1 base from V and 7 bases from J; junction bases left unmatched: 13. This CDR3 is built from 16 residues. The germline CDR1 and CDR2 sequences are MNHNY and SVGAGI (reference sequence). The CDR3 protein is CASSYFPSGPPGEQYF. The CDR3, as DNA: TGTGCCAGCAGTTACTTTCCTAGCGGACCGCCGGGGGAGCAGTACTTC.